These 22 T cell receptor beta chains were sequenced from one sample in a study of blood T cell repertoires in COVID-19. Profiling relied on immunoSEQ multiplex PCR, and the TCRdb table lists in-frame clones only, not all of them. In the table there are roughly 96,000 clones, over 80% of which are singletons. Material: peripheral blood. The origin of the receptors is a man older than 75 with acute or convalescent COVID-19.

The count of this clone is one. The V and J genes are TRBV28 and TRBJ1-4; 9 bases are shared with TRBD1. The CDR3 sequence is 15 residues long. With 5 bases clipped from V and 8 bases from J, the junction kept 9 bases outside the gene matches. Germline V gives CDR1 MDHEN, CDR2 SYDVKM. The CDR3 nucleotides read TGTGCCAGCAGTCCCCCCGGGACAGGGAGGGAAAAACTGTTTTTT. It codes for CASSPPGTGREKLFF.

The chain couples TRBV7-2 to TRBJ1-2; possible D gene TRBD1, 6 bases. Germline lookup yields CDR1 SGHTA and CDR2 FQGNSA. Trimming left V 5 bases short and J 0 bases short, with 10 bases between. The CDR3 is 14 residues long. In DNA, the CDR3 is TGTGCCAGCAGCCAGGGGACGTCTAACTATGGCTACACCTTC. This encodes CASSQGTSNYGYTF. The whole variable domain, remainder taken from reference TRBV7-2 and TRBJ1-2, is GAGVSQSPSNKVTEKGKDVELRCDPISGHTALYWYRQSLGQGLEFLIYFQGNSAPDKSGLPSDRFSAERTGGSVSTLTIQRTQQEDSAVYLCASSQGTSNYGYTFGSGTRLTVV.

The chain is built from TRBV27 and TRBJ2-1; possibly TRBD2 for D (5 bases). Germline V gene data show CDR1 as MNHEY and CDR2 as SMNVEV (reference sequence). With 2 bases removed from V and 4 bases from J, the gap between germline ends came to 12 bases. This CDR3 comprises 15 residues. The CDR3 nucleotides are TGTGCCAGCAGTTTACGGGGTCTCTCGTACAATGAGCAGTTCTTC. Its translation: CASSLRGLSYNEQFF.

CDR3 protein: CASSLGQGADTQYF. For the CDR3, the DNA is TGTGCCAGCAGCTTAGGACAGGGGGCAGATACGCAGTATTTT. The gene calls are TRBV11-3 and TRBJ2-3, with 9 bases fitting TRBD1. The V gene end was trimmed by 1 base and the J gene end by 4 bases; junction bases not matched to a gene: 0. The CDR3 sequence is 14 residues long. CDR1 is SGHNT, CDR2 YENEEA, per germline.

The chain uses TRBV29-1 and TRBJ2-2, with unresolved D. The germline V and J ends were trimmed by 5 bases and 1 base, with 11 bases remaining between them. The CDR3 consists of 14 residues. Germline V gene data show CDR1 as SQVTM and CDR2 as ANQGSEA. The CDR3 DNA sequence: TGCAGCGTTTCCCCCCGCGGGAACACCGGGGAGCTGTTTTTT. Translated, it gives CSVSPRGNTGELFF.

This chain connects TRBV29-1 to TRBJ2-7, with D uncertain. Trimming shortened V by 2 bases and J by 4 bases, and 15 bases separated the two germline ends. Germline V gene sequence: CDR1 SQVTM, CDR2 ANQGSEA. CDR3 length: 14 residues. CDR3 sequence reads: CSVESDIAPYEQYF. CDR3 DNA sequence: TGCAGCGTTGAAAGTGATATAGCCCCTTACGAGCAGTACTTC.

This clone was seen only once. The chain's CDR3 is CASSLAQTPGLRNTEAFF. CDR3 in DNA: TGTGCCAGCAGCTTAGCGCAAACCCCAGGGTTAAGGAACACTGAAGCTTTCTTT. The J gene is TRBJ1-1, the V gene TRBV7-9; maybe TRBD1 (5 bases). CDR1 is SEHNR and CDR2 is FQNEAQ in the germline V gene (reference sequence). The CDR3 loop spans 18 amino acids. V shed 0 bases and J shed 1 base, with 18 bases lying between them.

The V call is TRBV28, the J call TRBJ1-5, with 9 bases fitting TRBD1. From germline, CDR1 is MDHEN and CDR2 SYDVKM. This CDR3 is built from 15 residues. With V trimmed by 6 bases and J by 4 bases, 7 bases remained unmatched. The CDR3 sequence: CASSDTGGSNQPQHF. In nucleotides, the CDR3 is TGTGCCAGCAGCGACACAGGGGGCTCAAATCAGCCCCAGCATTTT.

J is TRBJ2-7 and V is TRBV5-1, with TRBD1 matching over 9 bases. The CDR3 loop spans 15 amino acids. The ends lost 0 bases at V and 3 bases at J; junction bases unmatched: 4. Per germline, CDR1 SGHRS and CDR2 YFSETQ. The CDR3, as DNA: TGCGCCAGCAGCTTGGTCGGGACAGGGAACTACGAGCAGTACTTC. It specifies CASSLVGTGNYEQYF.

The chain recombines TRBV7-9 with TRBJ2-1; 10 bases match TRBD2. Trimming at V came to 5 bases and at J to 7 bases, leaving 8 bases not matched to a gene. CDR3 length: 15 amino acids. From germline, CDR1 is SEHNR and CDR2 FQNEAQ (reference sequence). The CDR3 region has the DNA TGTGCCAGCAGCCGTAGCGGGAGGAGCGTTAATGAGCAGTTCTTC. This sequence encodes CASSRSGRSVNEQFF.

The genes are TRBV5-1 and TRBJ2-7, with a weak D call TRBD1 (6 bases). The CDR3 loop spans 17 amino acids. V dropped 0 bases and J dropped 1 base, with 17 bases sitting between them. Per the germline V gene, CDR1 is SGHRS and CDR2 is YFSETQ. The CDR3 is CASSLAAGDWESYEQYF. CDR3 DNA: TGCGCCAGCAGCTTGGCGGCAGGGGATTGGGAGTCCTACGAGCAGTACTTC.

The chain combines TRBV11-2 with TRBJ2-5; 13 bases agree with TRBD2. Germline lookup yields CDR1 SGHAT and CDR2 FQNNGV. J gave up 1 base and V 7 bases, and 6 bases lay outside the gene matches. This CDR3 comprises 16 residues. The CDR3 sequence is CASTPGTSGTQETQYF. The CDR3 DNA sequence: TGTGCCAGCACTCCCGGGACTAGCGGGACCCAAGAGACCCAGTACTTC.

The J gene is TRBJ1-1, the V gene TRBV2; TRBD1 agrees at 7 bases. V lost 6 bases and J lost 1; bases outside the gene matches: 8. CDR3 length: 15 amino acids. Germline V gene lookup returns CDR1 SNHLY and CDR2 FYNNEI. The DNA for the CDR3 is TGTGCCAGCAGGGATAACAGGGGCCCGAACACTGAAGCTTTCTTT. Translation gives CASRDNRGPNTEAFF.

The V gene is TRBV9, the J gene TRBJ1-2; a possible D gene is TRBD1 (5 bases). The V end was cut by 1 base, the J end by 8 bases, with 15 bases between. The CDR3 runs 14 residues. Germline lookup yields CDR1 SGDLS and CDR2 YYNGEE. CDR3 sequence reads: CASSVPGSSGGYTF. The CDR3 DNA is TGTGCCAGCAGCGTACCCGGGTCCTCAGGGGGCTACACCTTC.

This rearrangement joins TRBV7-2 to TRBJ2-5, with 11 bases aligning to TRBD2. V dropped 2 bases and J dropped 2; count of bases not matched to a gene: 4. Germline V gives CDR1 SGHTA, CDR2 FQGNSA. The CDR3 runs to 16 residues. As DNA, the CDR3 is TGTGCCAGCAGCTTAACTAGCGGGGGTTATCAAGAGACCCAGTACTTC. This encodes CASSLTSGGYQETQYF.

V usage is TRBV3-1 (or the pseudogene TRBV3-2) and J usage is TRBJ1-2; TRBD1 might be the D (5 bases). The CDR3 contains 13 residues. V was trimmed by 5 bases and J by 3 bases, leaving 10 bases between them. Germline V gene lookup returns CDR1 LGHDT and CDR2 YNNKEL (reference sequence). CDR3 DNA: TGTGCCAGCAGCAGACCGACAGACTATGGCTACACCTTC. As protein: CASSRPTDYGYTF.

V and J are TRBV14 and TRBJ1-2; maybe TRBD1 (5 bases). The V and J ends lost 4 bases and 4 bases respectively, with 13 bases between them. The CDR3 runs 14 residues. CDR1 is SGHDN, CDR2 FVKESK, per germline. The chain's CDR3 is CASSRGRDRYGYTF. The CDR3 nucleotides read TGTGCCAGCAGCCGCGGGAGGGACCGCTATGGCTACACCTTC.

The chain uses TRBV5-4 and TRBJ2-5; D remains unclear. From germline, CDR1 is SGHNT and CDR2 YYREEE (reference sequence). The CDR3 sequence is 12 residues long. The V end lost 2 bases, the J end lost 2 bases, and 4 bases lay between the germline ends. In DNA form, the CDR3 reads TGTGCCAGCAGCTTAGAGCAAGAGACCCAGTACTTC. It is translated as CASSLEQETQYF.

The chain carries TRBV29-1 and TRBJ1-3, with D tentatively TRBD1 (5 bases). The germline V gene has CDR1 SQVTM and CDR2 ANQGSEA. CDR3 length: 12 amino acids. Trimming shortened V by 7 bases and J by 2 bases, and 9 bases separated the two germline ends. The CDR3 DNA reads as TGCAGCGCCGGACATGCTGGAAACACCATATATTTT. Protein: CSAGHAGNTIYF. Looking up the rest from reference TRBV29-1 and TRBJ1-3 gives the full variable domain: SAVISQKPSRDICQRGTSLTIQCQVDSQVTMMFWYRQQPGQSLTLIATANQGSEATYESGFVIDKFPISRPNLTFSTLTVSNMSPEDSSIYLCSAGHAGNTIYFGEGSWLTVV.

The CDR3 loop reads CASSAPGQPTHNEQFF. The CDR3 DNA follows: TGTGCCAGCAGCGCACCGGGACAGCCGACTCACAATGAGCAGTTCTTC. This chain uses TRBV7-2 with TRBJ2-1; 7 bases line up with TRBD1. The germline V gene encodes CDR1 SGHTA and CDR2 FQGNSA. This CDR3 comprises 16 residues. The trim removed 5 bases at V and 5 bases at J, leaving 12 bases unmatched.

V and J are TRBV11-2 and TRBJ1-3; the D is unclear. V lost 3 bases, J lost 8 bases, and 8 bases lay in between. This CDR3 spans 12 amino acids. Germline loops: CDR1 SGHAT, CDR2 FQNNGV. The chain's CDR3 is CASSLEKYTIYF. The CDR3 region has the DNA TGTGCCAGCAGCTTGGAGAAGTACACCATATATTTT.

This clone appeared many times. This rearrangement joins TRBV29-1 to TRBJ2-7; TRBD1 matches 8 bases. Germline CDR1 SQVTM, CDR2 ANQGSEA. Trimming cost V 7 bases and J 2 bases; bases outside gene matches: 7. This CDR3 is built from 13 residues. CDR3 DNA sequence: TGCAGCGCCGAGGGACAGGTCCCCTACGAGCAGTACTTC. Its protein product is CSAEGQVPYEQYF.